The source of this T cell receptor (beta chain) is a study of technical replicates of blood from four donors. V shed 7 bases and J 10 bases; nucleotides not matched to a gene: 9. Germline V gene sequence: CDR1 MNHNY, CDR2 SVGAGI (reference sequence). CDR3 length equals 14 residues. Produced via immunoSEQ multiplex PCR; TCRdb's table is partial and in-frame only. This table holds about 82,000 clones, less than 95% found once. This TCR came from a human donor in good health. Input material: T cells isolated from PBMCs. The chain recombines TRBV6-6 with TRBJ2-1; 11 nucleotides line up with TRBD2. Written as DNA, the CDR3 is TGTGCCAGCACTATAGCGGGAGGGCCTGGGGAGCAGTTCTTC. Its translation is CASTIAGGPGEQFF.